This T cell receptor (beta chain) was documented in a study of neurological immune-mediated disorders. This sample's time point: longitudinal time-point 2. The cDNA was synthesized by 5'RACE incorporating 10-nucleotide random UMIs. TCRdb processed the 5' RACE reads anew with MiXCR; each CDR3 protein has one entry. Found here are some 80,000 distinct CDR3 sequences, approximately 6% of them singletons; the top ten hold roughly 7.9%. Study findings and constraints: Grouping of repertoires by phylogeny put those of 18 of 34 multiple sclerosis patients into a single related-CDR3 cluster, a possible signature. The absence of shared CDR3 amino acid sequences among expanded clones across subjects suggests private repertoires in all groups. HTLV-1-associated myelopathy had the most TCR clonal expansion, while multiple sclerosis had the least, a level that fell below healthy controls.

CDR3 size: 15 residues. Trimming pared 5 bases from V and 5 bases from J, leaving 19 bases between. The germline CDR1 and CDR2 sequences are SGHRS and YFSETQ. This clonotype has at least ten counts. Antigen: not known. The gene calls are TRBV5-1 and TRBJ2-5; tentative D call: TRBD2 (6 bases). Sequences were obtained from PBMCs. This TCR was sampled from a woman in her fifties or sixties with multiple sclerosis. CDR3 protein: CASRPGTPGGETQYF. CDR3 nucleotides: TGCGCCAGCAGACCCGGGACTCCCGGCGGGGAGACCCAGTACTTC. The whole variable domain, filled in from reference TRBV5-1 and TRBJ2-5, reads KAGVTQTPRYLIKTRGQQVTLSCSPISGHRSVSWYQQTPGQGLQFLFEYFSETQRNKGNFPGRFSGRQFSNSRSEMNVSTLELGDSALYLCASRPGTPGGETQYFGPGTRLLVL.